A single sample is the source of the 21 T cell receptor beta chains below, sequenced in a study of blood T cells in healthy people across ages. A second 7 to 11 cycle PCR used barcoded and J-beta primers. One entry per CDR3 protein results from TCRdb running MiXCR on the 5' RACE reads. The data show nearly 800,000 distinct CDR3 sequences, just under 25% seen once. The same data also went into a second study, on T cells of mothers and their children.

Sequencing was carried out using blood. These receptors all stem from a boy younger than 18 in good health.

In this sample, this clonotype turned up a few times. V and J are TRBV27 and TRBJ2-7; 11 bases line up with TRBD1. V was pared by 6 bases and J by 5 bases, with 3 bases of the junction left unmatched. The CDR3 sequence is 13 residues long. Looked up from germline, CDR1 is MNHEY and CDR2 is SMNVEV (reference sequence). In DNA, the CDR3 is TGTGCCAGCAGGCGGACAGGGGGCAACGAGCAGTACTTC. Protein product: CASRRTGGNEQYF.

This clonotype has ten or more counts. The rearrangement joins TRBV3-1 to TRBJ2-7, with D perhaps matching TRBD2 (6 bases). CDR1 and CDR2 from the germline V gene are LGHDT and YNNKEL (reference sequence). This CDR3 is 12 amino acids long. The ends were cut back, 1 base at V and 6 bases at J, with 7 bases in the middle. In DNA, the CDR3 is TGTGCCAGCAGCCAAGGGGGAGGCGAGCAGTACTTC. This codes for CASSQGGGEQYF.

This clonotype was counted at least ten times. The gene calls are TRBV29-1 and TRBJ1-1; no clear D. V gave up 6 bases and J gave up 2 bases, with 10 bases separating them. CDR1 and CDR2 from the germline V gene are SQVTM and ANQGSEA. The CDR3 length is 12 residues. CDR3 sequence: CSVGRGNTEAFF. The CDR3 DNA reads TGCAGCGTCGGCCGGGGTAACACTGAAGCTTTCTTT.

This clonotype was recorded a few times. The rearrangement joins TRBV9 to TRBJ2-5; D unresolved. Germline V gene lookup returns CDR1 SGDLS and CDR2 YYNGEE. The CDR3 totals 13 residues. Trimming left V 3 bases short and J 1 base short, with 7 bases between. The CDR3, as DNA: TGTGCCAGCAGCGCTGAACTCCAAGAGACCCAGTACTTC. Residues: CASSAELQETQYF.

This sequence joins TRBV5-1 and TRBJ2-7; the match to TRBD2 covers 10 bases. From germline, CDR1 is SGHRS and CDR2 YFSETQ. The CDR3 runs 14 residues. V shed 4 bases, J shed 3 bases, and the junction held 4 bases outside the gene matches. The CDR3 coding sequence is TGCGCCAGCAGCGCTAGCGGGAGTCTCTACGAGCAGTACTTC. It specifies CASSASGSLYEQYF.

The gene calls are TRBV7-2 and TRBJ2-5; D gene uncertain. Germline loops: CDR1 SGHTA, CDR2 FQGNSA. V was cut by 1 base and J by 11 bases, with 11 bases left in between. The CDR3 covers 12 residues. The CDR3 reads CASSLDRYKQYF. The CDR3 nucleotides read TGTGCCAGCAGCTTAGACCGTTACAAGCAGTACTTC.

This rearrangement joins TRBV6-1 to TRBJ2-5; 11 bases map to TRBD1. TRBJ2-1 matches the DNA end more closely, so the J call is doubtful. Germline CDR1 MNHNS, CDR2 SASEGT. There are 14 residues in the CDR3. This CDR3 is CASSPGQGVDEQFF. As DNA, the CDR3 is TGTGCCAGCTCTCCGGGACAGGGGGTCGATGAGCAGTTCTTC.

This clonotype was counted only a few times. J is TRBJ1-1 and V is TRBV19; a weak D match, TRBD1 (6 bases). V gave up 10 bases and J gave up 8 bases, with 17 bases separating them. This CDR3 has 12 residues. Germline CDR1 reads LNHDA; CDR2 reads SQIVND (reference sequence). The CDR3: CATSTGSREAFF. The DNA for the CDR3 is TGTGCCACTTCTACAGGGAGTAGAGAAGCTTTCTTT. The variable domain in full, completed from reference TRBV19 and TRBJ1-1, reads DGGITQSPKYLFRKEGQNVTLSCEQNLNHDAMYWYRQDPGQGLRLIYYSQIVNDFQKGDIAEGYSVSREKKESFPLTVTSAQKNPTAFYLCATSTGSREAFFGQGTRLTVV.

This clonotype was seen more than once but under ten times. J is TRBJ1-5 and V is TRBV6-1; D is unresolved. From germline, CDR1 is MNHNS and CDR2 SASEGT. Trimming stripped 0 bases from V and 5 bases from J, with 11 bases between. The CDR3 length is 15 residues. CDR3 DNA sequence: TGTGCCAGCAGTGAAGCGCCGAGTCGGCATCAGCCCCAGCATTTT. Protein: CASSEAPSRHQPQHF.

The chain carries TRBV5-1 and TRBJ1-1, with 7 bases lining up with TRBD1. With V trimmed by 0 bases and J by 5 bases, 13 bases remained unmatched. Germline loops: CDR1 SGHRS, CDR2 YFSETQ. There are 17 residues in the CDR3. The DNA of the CDR3 is TGCGCCAGCAGCTTGGCCCGACAGGGACCCTTAAGGACTGAAGCTTTCTTT. Its translation: CASSLARQGPLRTEAFF.

V is TRBV7-2 and J is TRBJ2-5; 8 bases match TRBD2. The J call is doubtful: the DNA matches TRBJ2-7 better. This CDR3 is built from 15 residues. Germline V gives CDR1 SGHTA, CDR2 FQGNSA. Here the CDR3 reads CASSLETAGEYEQYF. CDR3 DNA sequence: TGTGCCAGCAGCTTAGAGACAGCGGGAGAGTACGAGCAGTACTTC.

The chain combines TRBV9 with TRBJ2-5; D is possibly TRBD1 (5 bases). The CDR3 is 14 amino acids. CDR1 is SGDLS, CDR2 YYNGEE, per germline. Trimming pared 6 bases from V and 5 bases from J, leaving 17 bases between. DNA of the CDR3: TGTGCCAGCACCAGGACATCTAAGGGGGAGACCCAGTACTTC. This translates into CASTRTSKGETQYF.

The CDR3 is CASSEFSGNEKLFF. In DNA form, the CDR3 reads TGTGCCAGCAGTGAATTTTCTGGAAATGAAAAACTGTTTTTT. The genes are TRBV6-1 and TRBJ1-4; no clear D gene. V dropped 2 bases and J dropped 5 bases, with 9 bases sitting between them. Looked up from germline, CDR1 is MNHNS and CDR2 is SASEGT. The CDR3 covers 14 residues.

The chain joins TRBV7-9 to TRBJ2-4; D gene unclear. Trimming removed 4 bases from V and 1 base from J, with 14 bases in between. From germline, CDR1 is SEHNR and CDR2 FQNEAQ (reference sequence). The CDR3 sequence is 16 residues long. The CDR3 sequence is CASSSGPYTAKNIQYF. The CDR3 region has the DNA TGTGCCAGCAGCTCGGGCCCCTATACGGCCAAAAACATTCAGTACTTC.

This clonotype showed up just once. V gene TRBV6-2 or TRBV6-3 combines with J gene TRBJ2-7; 8 nucleotides agree with TRBD2. From germline, CDR1 is MNHEY and CDR2 SVGEGT. The CDR3 has 18 residues. J was trimmed by 0 bases and V by 2 bases; bases with no gene match: 12. The CDR3 region is CASSYEVASGPGSYEQYF. In DNA form, the CDR3 reads TGTGCCAGCAGTTACGAGGTGGCTAGCGGGCCGGGCTCCTACGAGCAGTACTTC.

This rearrangement joins TRBV12-3 or TRBV12-4 to TRBJ1-3; no clear D. The V end was cut by 3 bases, the J end by 1 base, with 7 bases between. The CDR3 contains 14 residues. The CDR3 nucleotides read TGTGCCAGCAGTTTCCGGACTTCTGGAAACACCATATATTTT. Translating gives CASSFRTSGNTIYF.

The J gene is TRBJ2-1, the V gene TRBV12-3 or TRBV12-4; D may correspond to TRBD1 or TRBD2 (5 bases each). V lost 5 bases and J lost 8, with 19 bases in between. This CDR3 has 15 amino acids. The chain's CDR3 is CASSPPYIGDHEQFF. The DNA for the CDR3 is TGTGCCAGCAGTCCCCCATATATCGGGGACCATGAGCAGTTCTTC.

The J gene is TRBJ1-2, the V gene TRBV10-3; 10 bases agree with TRBD1. The germline V gene has CDR1 ENHRY and CDR2 SYGVKD. V shed 0 bases, J shed 3 bases, and the junction held 4 bases outside the gene matches. The CDR3 totals 16 residues. CDR3 region: CAISESGQGRYYGYTF. CDR3 DNA sequence: TGTGCCATCAGTGAGTCGGGACAGGGGAGGTACTATGGCTACACCTTC.

The chain couples TRBV25-1 to TRBJ2-5; 8 nucleotides match TRBD1. The end of the DNA is better explained by TRBJ2-7, so the J call may be wrong. There are 14 residues in the CDR3. In germline, CDR1 is MGHDK, CDR2 SYGVNS. In DNA, the CDR3 is TGTGCCAGCGACCAGGGGGCGATCGGCGACGAGCAGTACTTC. Its translation is CASDQGAIGDEQYF.

The gene calls are TRBV29-1 and TRBJ2-7, with 8 bases fitting TRBD1. Germline V gene data show CDR1 as SQVTM and CDR2 as ANQGSEA. The ends lost 5 bases at V and 0 bases at J; junction bases unmatched: 6. The CDR3 loop spans 14 amino acids. The CDR3 loop reads CSVHRQGSSYEQYF. As DNA, the CDR3 is TGCAGCGTTCATAGACAGGGGAGCTCCTACGAGCAGTACTTC.

This clonotype was picked up one time. One end of the junction does not line up with germline, which may come from a read error. The chain joins TRBV7-6 to TRBJ2-1; D call uncertain. Germline V gene lookup returns CDR1 SGHVS and CDR2 FNYEAQ. CDR3 length: 17 residues. The CDR3 sequence is CASSLGLGLSSYNERFF. The CDR3 bases are TGTGCCAGCAGCTTAGGGTTGGGATTAAGCTCCTACAATGAGCGGTTCTTC.